Given below is one T cell receptor beta chain in context. What it binds is not known. The data are from a study of OX40 agonist ivuxolimab in advanced cancers. The study's findings and limits: The authors did not determine the antigen specificity of the expanded peripheral T cells. Clones of CD4+ and CD8+ blood T cells grew by week 6 at doses of 0.1 to 3.0 mg/kg.

Data came from immunoSEQ multiplex PCR; TCRdb stores just in-frame clones and leaves some out. Seen here are about 70,000 clones, 80% to 90% observed once, and the top ten hold approximately 1.1%. V gave up 0 bases and J gave up 7 bases, with 11 bases separating them. Per germline, CDR1 SGHRS and CDR2 YFSETQ. CDR3 length: 14 residues. Sequencing was performed on CD4+ or CD8+ T cells sorted from blood, taken in a trial of the OX40 agonist ivuxolimab. The chain recombines TRBV5-1 with TRBJ1-5; D is unresolved. This clonotype was sampled from an adult with an advanced solid tumor such as melanoma, head and neck, liver or kidney cancer. CDR3 coding DNA: TGCGCCAGCAGCTTGGCCCTTCCCGGGCAGCCCCAGCATTTT. Amino acid sequence: CASSLALPGQPQHF. The full variable domain, in which reference TRBV5-1 and TRBJ1-5 provide the parts outside the CDR3, is KAGVTQTPRYLIKTRGQQVTLSCSPISGHRSVSWYQQTPGQGLQFLFEYFSETQRNKGNFPGRFSGRQFSNSRSEMNVSTLELGDSALYLCASSLALPGQPQHFGDGTRLSIL.